This T cell receptor (beta chain) was sequenced during a study of T cell responses to AZD1222 COVID-19 vaccine. Overall study findings and caveats: Dominant at 160-218 and 743-854, vaccine-associated CD4 TCRs also spanned spike. White British ancestry dominated among donors, who included more females, and clonal diversity was possibly underestimated. Baseline seropositivity occurred in only a handful of AZD1222 recipients. Sampling that yielded the repertoires occurred only after the peak T cell response.

V gave up 3 bases and J gave up 1 base; unmatched junction bases: 7. CDR1 is GTSNPN and CDR2 is SVGIG in the germline V gene (reference sequence). The CDR3 covers 16 residues. Only in-frame clones appear in the TCRdb table, and some are missing; sequencing was by immunoSEQ multiplex PCR. The sample holds 75,000 to 95,000 clones, 85% to 90% seen once. As for this clone: Its specificity is unknown.

The sequence was obtained from an adult in good health. Sequenced here: peripheral blood, sampled on day 0 of MenACWY control vaccination. This rearrangement joins TRBV30 to TRBJ1-5; TRBD1 agrees at 9 bases. This CDR3 reads CAWSPLQGASNQPQHF. Here the CDR3 DNA reads TGTGCCTGGAGCCCTCTACAGGGGGCGAGCAATCAGCCCCAGCATTTT.